A selection of T cell receptor beta chains follows, all from one sample in a study of blood T cell repertoires in COVID-19. Using immunoSEQ multiplex PCR, the repertoire was profiled, and TCRdb retains in-frame clones only, with some absent. Here the sample spans approximately 44,000 clones, 85% to 95% being singletons. Sequencing input: peripheral blood. Receptors originate from a man over 45 with COVID-19, enrolled during active disease. Each CDR3 is given with its conserved first and last residue. Each record gives: D gene, V gene, clone size, J gene, CDR3 DNA, CDR3 protein. A D gene is named only where the DNA matches it firmly. The size entry is marked missing in some rows and otherwise reads once, few, many or a size class.

D gene: NA; V gene: TRBV5-6; clone size: NA; J gene: TRBJ2-7; CDR3 DNA: TGTGCCAGCAGCTTGGACAGGACCTACGAGCAGTACTTC; CDR3 protein: CASSLDRTYEQYF
D gene: TRBD1; V gene: TRBV7-3; clone size: few; J gene: TRBJ2-1; CDR3 DNA: TGTGCCAGCAGCGCGACAGGGGGCGGGTACAATGAGCAGTTCTTC; CDR3 protein: CASSATGGGYNEQFF
D gene: NA; V gene: TRBV5-1; clone size: NA; J gene: TRBJ1-1; CDR3 DNA: TGCGCCAGCAGTCCCGGCGGGTTAACTCGGGGGAACACTGAAGCTTTCTTT; CDR3 protein: CASSPGGLTRGNTEAFF
D gene: TRBD1; V gene: TRBV5-1; clone size: NA; J gene: TRBJ1-2; CDR3 DNA: TGCGCCAGCAGCTTGGAAGCGGGACAGGGTAATGGCTACACCTTC; CDR3 protein: CASSLEAGQGNGYTF
D gene: NA; V gene: TRBV11-2; clone size: NA; J gene: TRBJ1-1; CDR3 DNA: TGTGCCAGCAGCCAACAGTTAACGAACACTGAAGCTTTCTTT; CDR3 protein: CASSQQLTNTEAFF
D gene: TRBD1; V gene: TRBV4-2; clone size: NA; J gene: TRBJ2-1; CDR3 DNA: TGTGCCAGCAGCCAAGACGGGACAGCTAATGAGCAGTTCTTC; CDR3 protein: CASSQDGTANEQFF
D gene: NA; V gene: TRBV21-1; clone size: NA; J gene: TRBJ2-1; CDR3 DNA: TGTGCCAGCAGCAAAGGGGTAGCGGAGTCGGGCTGCTACAATGAGCAGTTCTTC; CDR3 protein: CASSKGVAESGCYNEQFF
D gene: TRBD1; V gene: TRBV5-1; clone size: NA; J gene: TRBJ1-2; CDR3 DNA: TGCGCCAGCAGCTTGTTGGCAGGGGGCGCAGGGGGCTACACCTTC; CDR3 protein: CASSLLAGGAGGYTF
D gene: NA; V gene: TRBV19; clone size: NA; J gene: TRBJ1-2; CDR3 DNA: TGTGCCAGTAGTATCAACAGGGATAACTATGGCTACACCTTC; CDR3 protein: CASSINRDNYGYTF
D gene: TRBD2; V gene: TRBV10-1; clone size: NA; J gene: TRBJ2-3; CDR3 DNA: TGCGCCAGCAGTGAGCCCCAAGCGGGAGCTAGCACAGATACGCAGTATTTT; CDR3 protein: CASSEPQAGASTDTQYF
D gene: TRBD1; V gene: TRBV28; clone size: once; J gene: TRBJ2-7; CDR3 DNA: TGTGCCAGCGGGACAGGGGGCTACTACGAGCAGTACTTC; CDR3 protein: CASGTGGYYEQYF
D gene: NA; V gene: TRBV7-3; clone size: NA; J gene: TRBJ1-1; CDR3 DNA: TGTGCCAGCAGCTTAAGGGGAGGGACTGAAGCTTTCTTT; CDR3 protein: CASSLRGGTEAFF
D gene: NA; V gene: TRBV29-1; clone size: NA; J gene: TRBJ1-2; CDR3 DNA: TGCAGCGCGGCCTCAGTAGGGGTCCGATACACCTTC; CDR3 protein: CSAASVGVRYTF
D gene: TRBD1; V gene: TRBV5-1; clone size: once; J gene: TRBJ2-1; CDR3 DNA: TGCGCCAGCAGGCAAGGGACAGGGTCTGGGAATGAGCAGTTCTTC; CDR3 protein: CASRQGTGSGNEQFF